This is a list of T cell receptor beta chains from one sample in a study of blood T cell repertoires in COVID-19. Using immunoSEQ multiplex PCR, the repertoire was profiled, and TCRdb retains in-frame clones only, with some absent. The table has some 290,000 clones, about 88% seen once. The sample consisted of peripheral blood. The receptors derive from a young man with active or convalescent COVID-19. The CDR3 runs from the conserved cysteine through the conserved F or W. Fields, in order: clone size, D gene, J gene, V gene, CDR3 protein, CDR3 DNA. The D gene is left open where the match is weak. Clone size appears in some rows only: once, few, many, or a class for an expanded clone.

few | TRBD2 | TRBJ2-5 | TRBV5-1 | CASSLQGGQETQYF | TGCGCCAGCAGCTTGCAGGGAGGGCAAGAGACCCAGTACTTC
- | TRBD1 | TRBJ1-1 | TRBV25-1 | CASRDRGRAFF | TGTGCCAGCAGGGACAGGGGGCGAGCTTTCTTT
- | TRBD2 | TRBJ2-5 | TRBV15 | CATSFGSGTETQYF | TGTGCCACCAGTTTCGGTAGCGGGACGGAGACCCAGTACTTC
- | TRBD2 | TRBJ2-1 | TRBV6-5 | CASSYLGLADEQFF | TGTGCCAGCAGTTACTTGGGACTAGCCGATGAGCAGTTCTTC
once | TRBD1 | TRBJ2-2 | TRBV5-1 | CASRQDRVVSGELFF | TGCGCCAGCAGACAAGACAGGGTGGTTTCCGGGGAGCTGTTTTTT
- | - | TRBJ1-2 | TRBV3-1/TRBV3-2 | CASSLGQNWGYTF | TGTGCCAGCAGTCTAGGACAGAACTGGGGCTACACCTTC
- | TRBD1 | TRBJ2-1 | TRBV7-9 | CASSLRQGGYNEQFF | TGTGCCAGCAGCTTGCGACAGGGGGGGTACAATGAGCAGTTCTTC
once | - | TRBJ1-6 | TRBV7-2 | CASSPPVGARGSPLHF | TGTGCCAGCAGCCCGCCGGTGGGGGCGCGCGGTTCACCCCTCCACTTT
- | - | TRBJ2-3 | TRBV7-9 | CASSPWAGSNTDTQYF | TGTGCCAGCAGCCCGTGGGCAGGTTCGAACACAGATACGCAGTATTTT
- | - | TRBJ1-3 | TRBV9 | CASSVSGSGNTIYF | TGTGCCAGCAGCGTTTCGGGTTCGGGAAACACCATATATTTT
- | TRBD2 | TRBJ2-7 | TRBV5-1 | CASSHSGGTYEQYF | TGCGCCAGCAGCCATAGCGGGGGTACGTACGAGCAGTACTTC
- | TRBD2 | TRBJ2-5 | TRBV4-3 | CASSNRLAALETQYF | TGCGCCAGCAGCAACAGACTAGCGGCCTTAGAGACCCAGTACTTC
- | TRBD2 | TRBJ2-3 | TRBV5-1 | CASTAGGSTDTQYF | TGCGCCAGCACGGCGGGAGGATCGACAGATACGCAGTATTTT
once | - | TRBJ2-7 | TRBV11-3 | CASSLGARTFEQYF | TGTGCCAGCAGCTTGGGGGCTCGGACGTTCGAGCAGTACTTC
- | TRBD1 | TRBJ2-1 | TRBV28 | CASSDRGPYNEQFF | TGTGCCAGCAGTGACAGGGGCCCTTACAATGAGCAGTTCTTC
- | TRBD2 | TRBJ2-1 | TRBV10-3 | CAISGGGKSYNEQFF | TGTGCCATCAGTGGCGGGGGGAAATCCTACAATGAGCAGTTCTTC
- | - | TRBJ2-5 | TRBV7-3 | CASSSGPRGQETQYF | TGTGCCAGCAGCTCTGGACCCAGAGGGCAAGAGACCCAGTACTTC
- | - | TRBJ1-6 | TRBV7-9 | CASSLDPGNSPLHF | TGTGCCAGCAGCTTAGATCCGGGTAACTCACCCCTCCACTTT
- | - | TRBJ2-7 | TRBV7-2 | CASSPEGSRYEQYF | TGTGCCAGCAGCCCCGAAGGGAGTAGGTACGAGCAGTACTTC
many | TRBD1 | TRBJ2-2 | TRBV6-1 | CASSEFAGGEANTGELFF | TGTGCCAGCAGTGAATTCGCAGGGGGCGAGGCGAACACCGGGGAGCTGTTTTTT
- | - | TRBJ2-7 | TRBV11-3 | CASQGGYEQYF | TGTGCCAGCCAGGGGGGCTACGAGCAGTACTTC
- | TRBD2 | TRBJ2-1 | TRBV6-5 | CASSASGTYASEQFF | TGTGCCAGCAGCGCCAGCGGGACCTACGCAAGTGAGCAGTTCTTC
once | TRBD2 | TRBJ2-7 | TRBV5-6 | CASSLPVRGVQYF | TGTGCCAGCAGCTTGCCGGTTCGGGGGGTGCAGTACTTC
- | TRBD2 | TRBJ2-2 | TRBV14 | CASSQDIGAGELELFF | TGTGCCAGCAGCCAAGATATAGGGGCGGGAGAACTGGAACTGTTTTTT
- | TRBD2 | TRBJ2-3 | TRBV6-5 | CASRKGGRAGDTQYF | TGTGCCAGCAGGAAGGGCGGGAGGGCCGGAGATACGCAGTATTTT
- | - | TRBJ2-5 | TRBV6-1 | CASSGPRGTVTQETQYF | TGTGCCAGCAGTGGACCTCGGGGGACAGTAACACAAGAGACCCAGTACTTC
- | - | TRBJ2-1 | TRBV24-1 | CATSDRGGSYNEQFF | TGTGCCACCAGTGATAGGGGAGGCTCCTACAATGAGCAGTTCTTC
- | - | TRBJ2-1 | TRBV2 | CASDRRDYNEQFF | TGTGCCAGCGATCGACGGGACTACAATGAGCAGTTCTTC
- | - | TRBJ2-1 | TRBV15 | CATSTGHSNEQFF | TGTGCCACCAGCACCGGACACAGCAATGAGCAGTTCTTC
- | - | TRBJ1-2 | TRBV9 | CASSVGGGRYGYTF | TGTGCCAGCAGCGTAGGTGGGGGCCGCTATGGCTACACCTTC
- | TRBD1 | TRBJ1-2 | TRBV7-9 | CASSSTRQGFTYGYTF | TGTGCCAGCAGCTCGACTAGACAGGGATTCACCTATGGCTACACCTTC
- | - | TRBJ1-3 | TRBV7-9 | CASSLLPNTIYF | TGTGCCAGCAGCTTACTCCCCAACACCATATATTTT
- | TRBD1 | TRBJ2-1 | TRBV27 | CASSLSQDRGLSYNEQFF | TGTGCCAGCAGTTTATCGCAGGACAGGGGGCTCTCCTACAATGAGCAGTTCTTC
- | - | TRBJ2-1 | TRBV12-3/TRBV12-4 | CASRAGAYNEQFF | TGTGCCAGCAGAGCGGGTGCCTACAATGAGCAGTTCTTC
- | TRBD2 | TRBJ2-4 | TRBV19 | CASSIPAGATGSIQYF | TGTGCCAGTAGTATACCAGCGGGGGCTACCGGGAGCATTCAGTACTTC
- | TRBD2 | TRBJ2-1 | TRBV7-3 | CASSPGTSGNNEQFF | TGTGCCAGCAGCCCCGGGACTAGCGGGAACAATGAGCAGTTCTTC
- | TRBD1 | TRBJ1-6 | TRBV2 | CASRGTGRSPLHF | TGTGCCAGCAGGGGGACAGGCCGGTCACCCCTCCACTTT
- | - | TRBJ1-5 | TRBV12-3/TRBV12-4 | CASSQHLGQPQHF | TGTGCCAGCAGTCAGCACCTCGGGCAGCCCCAGCATTTT
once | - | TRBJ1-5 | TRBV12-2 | CASRLVNEVCQPQHF | TGTGCAAGTCGCTTAGTTAATGAGGTTTGTCAGCCCCAGCATTTT
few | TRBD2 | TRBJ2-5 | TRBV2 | CASRGAGGETQYF | TGTGCCAGCAGGGGAGCGGGGGGAGAGACCCAGTACTTC
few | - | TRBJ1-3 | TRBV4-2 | CASSRTTGVYSGNTIYF | TGTGCCAGCAGCAGAACTACCGGAGTTTACTCTGGAAACACCATATATTTT
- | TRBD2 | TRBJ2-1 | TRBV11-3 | CASLPGLAGGPGEQFF | TGTGCCAGCCTCCCGGGACTAGCGGGAGGGCCCGGTGAGCAGTTCTTC
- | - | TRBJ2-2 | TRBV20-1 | CSAPRAGELFF | TGCAGTGCACCGAGGGCCGGGGAGCTGTTTTTT
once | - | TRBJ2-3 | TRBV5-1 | CASSLGGDTQYF | TGCGCCAGCAGCTTGGGAGGGGATACGCAGTATTTT
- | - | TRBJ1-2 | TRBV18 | CASSPSRHGYTF | TGTGCCAGCTCACCATCGAGGCACGGCTACACCTTC
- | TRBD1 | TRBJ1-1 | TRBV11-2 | CASSTRDRGLWGTEAFF | TGTGCCAGCAGCACCCGCGACAGGGGCCTTTGGGGGACTGAAGCTTTCTTT
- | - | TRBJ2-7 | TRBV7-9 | CASSLAGSEQYF | TGTGCCAGCAGCTTAGCTGGCTCCGAGCAGTACTTC
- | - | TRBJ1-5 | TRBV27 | CASSLWEIVNQPQHF | TGTGCCAGCAGTTTATGGGAGATAGTCAATCAGCCCCAGCATTTT
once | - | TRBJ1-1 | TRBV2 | CASSMRGLNTEAFF | TGTGCCAGCAGTATGCGGGGCCTGAACACTGAAGCTTTCTTT
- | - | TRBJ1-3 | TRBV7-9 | CASSLPGQKPGNTIYF | TGTGCCAGCAGCCTCCCCGGACAGAAGCCTGGAAACACCATATATTTT
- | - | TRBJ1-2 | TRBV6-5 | CASSRTGNYGYTF | TGTGCCAGCAGTCGAACAGGGAACTATGGCTACACCTTC